This entry concerns a single T cell receptor beta chain. This record belongs to a study of cytotoxic CD8 clonotypes in ibrutinib-treated CLL. As for the study in general: Sample averages reached about 260,000 productive templates and 80,000 to 100,000 productive rearrangements.

Depth targeted 1 in 200,000 to 1 in 1 million T cells, averaging 10x coverage per clonotype. Method: immunoSEQ multiplex PCR; TCRdb's copy keeps in-frame clones and lacks some. The sample has 300,000 or so clones, roughly two thirds seen once. The TCR comes from a human donor with chronic lymphocytic leukemia. The sample in question was PBMCs, obtained after 36 months of ibrutinib treatment.

CDR3 bases: TGTGCCAGCAGCGTAGGTTGGTCTGAGGGATCAGAGACCCAGTACTTC. This codes for CASSVGWSEGSETQYF. This chain links TRBV9 with TRBJ2-5, with D possibly matching TRBD2 (5 bases). Germline V CDR1 and CDR2: SGDLS, YYNGEE. The CDR3 covers 16 residues. Trimming left V 0 bases short and J 4 bases short, with 16 bases between.